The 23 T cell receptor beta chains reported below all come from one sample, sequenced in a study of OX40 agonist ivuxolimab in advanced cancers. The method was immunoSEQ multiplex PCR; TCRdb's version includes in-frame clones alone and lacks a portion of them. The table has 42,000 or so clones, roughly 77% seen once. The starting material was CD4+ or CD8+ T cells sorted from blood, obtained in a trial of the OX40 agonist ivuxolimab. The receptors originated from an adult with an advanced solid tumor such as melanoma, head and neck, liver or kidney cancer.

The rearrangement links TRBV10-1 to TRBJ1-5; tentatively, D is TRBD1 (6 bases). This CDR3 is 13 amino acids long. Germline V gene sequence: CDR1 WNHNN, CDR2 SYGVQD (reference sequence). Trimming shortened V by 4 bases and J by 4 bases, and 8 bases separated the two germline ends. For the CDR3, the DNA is TGCGCCAGCAGTGGCCAGGGGAATCAGCCCCAGCATTTT. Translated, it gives CASSGQGNQPQHF.

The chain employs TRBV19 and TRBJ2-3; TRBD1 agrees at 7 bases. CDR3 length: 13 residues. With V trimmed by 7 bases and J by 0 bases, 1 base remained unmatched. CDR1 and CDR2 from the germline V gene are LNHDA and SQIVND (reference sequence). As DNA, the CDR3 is TGTGCCAGTACGGACAGGAGCACAGATACGCAGTATTTT. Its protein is CASTDRSTDTQYF. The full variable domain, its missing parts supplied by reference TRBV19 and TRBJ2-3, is DGGITQSPKYLFRKEGQNVTLSCEQNLNHDAMYWYRQDPGQGLRLIYYSQIVNDFQKGDIAEGYSVSREKKESFPLTVTSAQKNPTAFYLCASTDRSTDTQYFGPGTRLTVL.

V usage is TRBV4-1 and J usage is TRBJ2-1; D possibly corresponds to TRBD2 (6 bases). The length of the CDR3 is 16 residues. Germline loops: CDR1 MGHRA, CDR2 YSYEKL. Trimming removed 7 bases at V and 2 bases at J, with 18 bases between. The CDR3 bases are TGCGCCAGCACCGCCATTGGGAGGATGACCTACAATGAGCAGTTCTTC. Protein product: CASTAIGRMTYNEQFF.

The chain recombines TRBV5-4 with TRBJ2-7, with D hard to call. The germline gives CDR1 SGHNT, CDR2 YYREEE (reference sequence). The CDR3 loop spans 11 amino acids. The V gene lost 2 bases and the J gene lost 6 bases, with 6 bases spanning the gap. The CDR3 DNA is TGTGCCAGCAGCTTACATTCCGAGCAGTACTTC. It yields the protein CASSLHSEQYF.

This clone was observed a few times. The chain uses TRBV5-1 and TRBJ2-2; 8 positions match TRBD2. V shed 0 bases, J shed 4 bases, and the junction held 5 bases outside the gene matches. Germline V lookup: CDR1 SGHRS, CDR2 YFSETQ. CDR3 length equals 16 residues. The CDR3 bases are TGCGCCAGCAGCTTGGACCATAGCGGGGCCACCGGGGAGCTGTTTTTT. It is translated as CASSLDHSGATGELFF.

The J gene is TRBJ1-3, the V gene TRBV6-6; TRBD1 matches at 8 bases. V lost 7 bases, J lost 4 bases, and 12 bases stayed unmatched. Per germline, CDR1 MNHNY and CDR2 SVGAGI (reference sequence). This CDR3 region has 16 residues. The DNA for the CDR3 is TGTGCCAGCACCTTAGGACAGGGAACAGTCGGAAACACCATATATTTT. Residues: CASTLGQGTVGNTIYF.

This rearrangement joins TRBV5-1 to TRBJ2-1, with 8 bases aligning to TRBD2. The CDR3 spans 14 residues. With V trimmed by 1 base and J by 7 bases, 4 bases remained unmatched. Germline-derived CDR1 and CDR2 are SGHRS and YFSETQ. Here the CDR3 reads CASSLWREDNEQFF. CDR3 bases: TGCGCCAGCAGCTTGTGGCGGGAGGATAATGAGCAGTTCTTC.

CDR3 bases: TGTGCCAGCAGCTTTAGGGTTCAGACCTACGAGCAGTACTTC. This codes for CASSFRVQTYEQYF. The chain uses TRBV7-1 and TRBJ2-7; D remains unclear. TRBV7-1 is annotated as an ORF whose role is uncertain. The CDR3 length is 14 residues. The ends were cut back, 4 bases at V and 2 bases at J, with 12 bases in the middle.

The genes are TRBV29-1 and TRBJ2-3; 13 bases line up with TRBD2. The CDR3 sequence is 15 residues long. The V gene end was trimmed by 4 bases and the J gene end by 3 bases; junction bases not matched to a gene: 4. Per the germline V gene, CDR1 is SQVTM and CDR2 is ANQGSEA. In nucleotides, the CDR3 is TGCAGCGTTGCCTCGACTAGCGGGAGGACAGATACGCAGTATTTT. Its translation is CSVASTSGRTDTQYF.

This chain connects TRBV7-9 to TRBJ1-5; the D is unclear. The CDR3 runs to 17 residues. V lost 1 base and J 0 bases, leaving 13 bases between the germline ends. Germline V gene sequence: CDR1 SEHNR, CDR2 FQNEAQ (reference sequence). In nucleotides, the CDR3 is TGTGCCAGCAGCTTAGATAGTGTGCCTTATAGCAATCAGCCCCAGCATTTT. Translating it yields CASSLDSVPYSNQPQHF.

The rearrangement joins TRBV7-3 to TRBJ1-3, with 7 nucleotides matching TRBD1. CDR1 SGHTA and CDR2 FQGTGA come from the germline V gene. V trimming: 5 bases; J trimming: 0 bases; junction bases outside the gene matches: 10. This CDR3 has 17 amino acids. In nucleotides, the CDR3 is TGTGCCAGCAGCCCGACAGGGCCACCGGTCTCTGGAAACACCATATATTTT. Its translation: CASSPTGPPVSGNTIYF.

The CDR3: CASSLTSGYNEQFF. The CDR3 nucleotides are TGTGCCAGCAGCCTGACTAGCGGGTACAATGAGCAGTTCTTC. V usage is TRBV7-7 and J usage is TRBJ2-1; TRBD2 matches 10 bases. This CDR3 has 14 residues. Germline V gene lookup returns CDR1 SSHAT and CDR2 FNYEAQ (reference sequence). V shed 5 bases and J 4 bases; nucleotides not matched to a gene: 2. The variable domain in full, completed from reference TRBV7-7 and TRBJ2-1, reads GAGVSQSPRYKVTKRGQDVTLRCDPISSHATLYWYQQALGQGPEFLTYFNYEAQPDKSGLPSDRFSAERPEGSISTLTIQRTEQRDSAMYRCASSLTSGYNEQFFGPGTRLTVL.

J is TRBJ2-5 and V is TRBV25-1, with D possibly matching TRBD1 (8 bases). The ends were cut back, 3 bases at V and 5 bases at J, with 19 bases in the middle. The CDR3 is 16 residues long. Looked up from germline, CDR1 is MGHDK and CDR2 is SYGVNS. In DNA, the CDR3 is TGTGCCAGCAGTGACGGGAGGCAGGGGGCTTGGGAGACCCAGTACTTC. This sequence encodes CASSDGRQGAWETQYF.

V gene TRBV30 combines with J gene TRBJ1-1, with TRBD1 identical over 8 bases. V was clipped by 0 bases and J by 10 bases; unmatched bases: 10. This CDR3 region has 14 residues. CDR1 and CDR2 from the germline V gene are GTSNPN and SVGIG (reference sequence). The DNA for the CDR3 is TGTGCCTGGAGTGTAACCCAGGGGGCGGGTGGAGCTTTCTTT. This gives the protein CAWSVTQGAGGAFF.

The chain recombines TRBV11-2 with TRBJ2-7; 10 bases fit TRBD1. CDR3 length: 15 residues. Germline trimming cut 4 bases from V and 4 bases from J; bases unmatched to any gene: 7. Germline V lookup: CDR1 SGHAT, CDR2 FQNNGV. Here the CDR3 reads CASSWGGTGEYEQYF. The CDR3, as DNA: TGTGCCAGCAGCTGGGGCGGGACAGGGGAATACGAGCAGTACTTC.

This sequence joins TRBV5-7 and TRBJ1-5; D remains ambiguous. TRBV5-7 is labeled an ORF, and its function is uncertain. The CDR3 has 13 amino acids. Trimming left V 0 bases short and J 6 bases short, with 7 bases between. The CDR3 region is CASSLGESQPQHF. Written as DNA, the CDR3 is TGTGCCAGCAGCTTGGGGGAGAGTCAGCCCCAGCATTTT.

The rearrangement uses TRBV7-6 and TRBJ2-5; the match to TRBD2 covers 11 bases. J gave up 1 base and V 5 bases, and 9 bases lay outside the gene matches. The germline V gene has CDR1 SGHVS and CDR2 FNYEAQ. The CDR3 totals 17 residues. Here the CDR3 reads CASSVGLAEGIQETQYF. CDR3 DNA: TGTGCCAGCAGCGTGGGACTAGCGGAGGGGATCCAAGAGACCCAGTACTTC.

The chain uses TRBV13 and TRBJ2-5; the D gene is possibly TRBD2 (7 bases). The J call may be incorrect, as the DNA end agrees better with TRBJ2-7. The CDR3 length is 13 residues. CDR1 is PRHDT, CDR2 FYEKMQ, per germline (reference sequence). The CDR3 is CASSPAGAVEQYF. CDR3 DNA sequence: TGTGCCAGCAGCCCCGCGGGGGCAGTCGAGCAGTACTTC.

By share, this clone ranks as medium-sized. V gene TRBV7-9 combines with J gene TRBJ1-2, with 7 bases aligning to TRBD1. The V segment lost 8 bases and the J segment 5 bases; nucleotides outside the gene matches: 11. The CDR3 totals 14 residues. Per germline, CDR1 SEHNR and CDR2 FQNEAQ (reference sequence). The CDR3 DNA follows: TGTGCCAGCGGACCAACAGGGGATTGGTATGGCTACACCTTC. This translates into CASGPTGDWYGYTF.

The CDR3 loop is CASSERATTMNTEAFF. In nucleotides, the CDR3 is TGTGCCAGTAGTGAAAGGGCTACCACGATGAACACTGAAGCTTTCTTT. The rearrangement joins TRBV19 to TRBJ1-1; D remains unclear. CDR3 size: 16 residues. Germline V lookup: CDR1 LNHDA, CDR2 SQIVND (reference sequence). V lost 5 bases, J lost 0 bases, and 16 bases lay in between.

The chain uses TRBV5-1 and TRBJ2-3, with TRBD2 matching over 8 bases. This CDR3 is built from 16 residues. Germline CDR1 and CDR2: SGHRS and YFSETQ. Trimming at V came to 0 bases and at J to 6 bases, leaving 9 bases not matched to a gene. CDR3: CASSLALAGSSDTQYF. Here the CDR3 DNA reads TGCGCCAGCAGCTTGGCCCTAGCGGGTTCATCGGATACGCAGTATTTT.

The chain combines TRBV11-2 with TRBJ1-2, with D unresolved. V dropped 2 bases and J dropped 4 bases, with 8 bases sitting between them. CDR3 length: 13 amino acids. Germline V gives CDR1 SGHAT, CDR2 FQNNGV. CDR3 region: CASSLWSPYGYTF. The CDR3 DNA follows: TGTGCCAGCAGCTTATGGAGCCCCTATGGCTACACCTTC.

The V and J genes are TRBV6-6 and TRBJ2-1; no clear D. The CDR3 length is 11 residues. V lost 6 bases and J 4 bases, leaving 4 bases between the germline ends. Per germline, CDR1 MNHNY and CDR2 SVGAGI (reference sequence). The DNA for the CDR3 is TGTGCCAGCAGGGGGTACAATGAGCAGTTCTTC. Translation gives CASRGYNEQFF.